This entry concerns a single T cell receptor (beta chain). An end of the junction does not agree with germline; a read error may underlie this. The data originate from a study of CD8+CD57+ T cells in acquired aplastic anemia. The study profiled TCR beta VDJ and CDR3 using genomic DNA as template. TCRdb passed the reads through MiXCR, listing each CDR3 protein once. Of 150,000 to 200,000 distinct CDR3 sequences in the sample, 50% to 75% were seen once. The source is a human donor with severe aplastic anemia or a healthy control (not recorded which). Source material: sorted CD4+, CD8+, or CD8+CD57+ T cells (not recorded which) from PBMCs.

The CDR3 region has the DNA TGTGCCAGCGGTGAGGGCAGGGGGCCTGGGGCCAACGTCCTGACTTTC. It yields the protein CASGEGRGPGANVLTF. V gene TRBV2 combines with J gene TRBJ2-6, with 8 bases lining up with TRBD1. From germline, CDR1 is SNHLY and CDR2 FYNNEI. This CDR3 is 16 amino acids long.